This T cell receptor beta chain was found in a study of shared clonotypes between healthy human individuals. Looked up from germline, CDR1 is MDHEN and CDR2 is SYDVKM. With 7 bases removed from V and 6 bases from J, the gap between germline ends came to 10 bases. The CDR3 is made up of 12 amino acids. The study's findings and limits: In having few donors, the study represented limited genetic and exposure-history diversity.

Ten immunoSEQ deep assay plates were used to sequence unsorted PBMC DNA. Clones were read by immunoSEQ multiplex PCR, and TCRdb kept only the in-frame ones, dropping some. This sample has around 430,000 clones; more than 75% occur once, and the top ten carry less than 15%. On this clone itself: The antigen remains undetermined.

The TCR was taken from a woman aged 40 to 50 in good health. Some clones in this sample may be carry-over from other donors' samples. The chain uses TRBV28 and TRBJ2-4; D uncertain. The sequenced material came from PBMCs. The CDR3 DNA reads as TGTGCCAGCACCGGCAACGGAAACATTCAGTACTTC. Protein product: CASTGNGNIQYF.